This T cell receptor beta chain appears in the sequencing data of a study of blood T cell repertoires in COVID-19. Background on the study: Samples of COVID-19 (acute and convalescent) were obtained from the United States, Italy and Spain. From T cells, B-cell-depleted T cells, or PBMCs came the material, which was cDNA or gDNA.

As originally analysed: Scientists estimated how many nucleated cells there were by amplifying reference gene primers. Sequenced by immunoSEQ multiplex PCR; TCRdb stores in-frame clones only, minus some. V and J calls and clone size are copied from that table; D and trimming were computed from the DNA. The sample holds about 190,000 clones; about 93% are singletons and the top ten take 0.53%. The CDR3 is made up of 13 amino acids. Trimming left V 0 bases short and J 0 bases short, with 4 bases between. In germline, CDR1 is SQVTM, CDR2 ANQGSEA. The source of this sequence is a middle-aged man with acute or convalescent COVID-19. The sample comprised peripheral blood. This sequence joins TRBV29-1 and TRBJ2-3, with unresolved D. CDR3 coding DNA: TGCAGCGTTGAAGACGTGAGCACAGATACGCAGTATTTT. The encoded protein is CSVEDVSTDTQYF.